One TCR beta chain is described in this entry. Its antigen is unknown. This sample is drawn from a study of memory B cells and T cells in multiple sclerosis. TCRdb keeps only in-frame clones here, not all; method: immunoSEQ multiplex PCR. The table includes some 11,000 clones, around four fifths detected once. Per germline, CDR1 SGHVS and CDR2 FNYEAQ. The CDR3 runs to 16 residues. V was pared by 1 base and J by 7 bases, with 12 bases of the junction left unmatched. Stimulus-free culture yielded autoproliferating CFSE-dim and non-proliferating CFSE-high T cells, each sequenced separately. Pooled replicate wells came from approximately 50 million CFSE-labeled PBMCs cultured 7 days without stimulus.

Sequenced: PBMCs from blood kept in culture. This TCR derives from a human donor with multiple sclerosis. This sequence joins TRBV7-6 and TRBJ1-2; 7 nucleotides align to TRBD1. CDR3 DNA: TGTGCCAGCAGCTTAGGGGCAGGGGGGAATGCGTTTGGCTACACCTTC. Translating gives CASSLGAGGNAFGYTF.